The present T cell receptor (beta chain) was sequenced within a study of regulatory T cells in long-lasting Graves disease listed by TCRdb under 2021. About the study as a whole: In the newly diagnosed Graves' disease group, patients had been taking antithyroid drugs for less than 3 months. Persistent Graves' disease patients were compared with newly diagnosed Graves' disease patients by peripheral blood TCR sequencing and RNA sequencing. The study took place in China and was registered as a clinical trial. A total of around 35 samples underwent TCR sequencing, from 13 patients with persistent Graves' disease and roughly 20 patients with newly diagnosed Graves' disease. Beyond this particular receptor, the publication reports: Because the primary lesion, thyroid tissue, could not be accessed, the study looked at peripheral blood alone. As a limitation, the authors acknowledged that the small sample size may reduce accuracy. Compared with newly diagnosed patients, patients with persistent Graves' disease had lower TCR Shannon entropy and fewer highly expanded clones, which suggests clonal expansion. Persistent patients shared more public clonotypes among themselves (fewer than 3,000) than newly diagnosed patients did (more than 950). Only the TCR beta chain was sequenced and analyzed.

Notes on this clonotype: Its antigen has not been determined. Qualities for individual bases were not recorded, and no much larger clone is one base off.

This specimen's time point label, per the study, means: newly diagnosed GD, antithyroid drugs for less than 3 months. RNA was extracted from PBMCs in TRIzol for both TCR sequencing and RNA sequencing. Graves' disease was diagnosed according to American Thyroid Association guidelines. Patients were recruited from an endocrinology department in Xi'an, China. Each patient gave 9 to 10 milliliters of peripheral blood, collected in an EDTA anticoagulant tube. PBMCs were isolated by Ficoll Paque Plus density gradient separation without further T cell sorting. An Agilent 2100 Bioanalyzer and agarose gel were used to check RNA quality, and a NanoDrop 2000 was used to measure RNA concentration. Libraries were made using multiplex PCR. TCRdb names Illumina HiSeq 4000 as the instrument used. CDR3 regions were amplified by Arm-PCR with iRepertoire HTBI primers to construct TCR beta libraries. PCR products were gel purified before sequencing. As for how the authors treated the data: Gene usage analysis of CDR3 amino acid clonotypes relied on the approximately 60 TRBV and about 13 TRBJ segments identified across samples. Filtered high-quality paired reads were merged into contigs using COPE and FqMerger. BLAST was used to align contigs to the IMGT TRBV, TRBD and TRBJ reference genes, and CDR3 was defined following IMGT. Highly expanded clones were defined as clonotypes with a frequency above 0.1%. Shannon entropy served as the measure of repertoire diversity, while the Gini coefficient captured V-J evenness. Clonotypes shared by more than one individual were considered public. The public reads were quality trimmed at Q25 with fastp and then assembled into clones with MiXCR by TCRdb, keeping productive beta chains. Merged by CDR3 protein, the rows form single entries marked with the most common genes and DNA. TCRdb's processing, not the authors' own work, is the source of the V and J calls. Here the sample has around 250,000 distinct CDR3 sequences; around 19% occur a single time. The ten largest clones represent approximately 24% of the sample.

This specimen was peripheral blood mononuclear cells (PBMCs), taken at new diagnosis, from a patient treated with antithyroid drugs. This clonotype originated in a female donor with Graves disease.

CDR3 region: CASSQDPVGETQYF. The sequenced DNA: TGCGCCAGCAGCCAAGATCCAGTGGGAGAGACCCAGTACTTC. Recombination linked TRBV4-1 to TRBJ2-5; the D gene identity is not certain. The CDR3 spans 14 residues, from the cysteine through the phenylalanine. This entry keeps only the CDR3 DNA: 42 bases, framed from base 1. V drops 0 bases and J drops 4 bases, leaving 9 bases in between. CDR1 and CDR2 are read off the germline V gene as MGHRA and YSYEKL.